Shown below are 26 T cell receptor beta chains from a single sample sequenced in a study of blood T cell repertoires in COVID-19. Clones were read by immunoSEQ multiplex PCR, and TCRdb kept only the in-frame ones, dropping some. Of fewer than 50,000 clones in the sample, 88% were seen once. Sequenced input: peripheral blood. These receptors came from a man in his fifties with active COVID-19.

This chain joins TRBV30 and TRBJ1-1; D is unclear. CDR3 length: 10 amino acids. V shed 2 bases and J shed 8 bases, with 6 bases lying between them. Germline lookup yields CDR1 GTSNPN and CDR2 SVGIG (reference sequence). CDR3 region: CAWSLREAFF. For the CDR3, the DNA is TGTGCCTGGAGTCTCAGGGAAGCTTTCTTT.

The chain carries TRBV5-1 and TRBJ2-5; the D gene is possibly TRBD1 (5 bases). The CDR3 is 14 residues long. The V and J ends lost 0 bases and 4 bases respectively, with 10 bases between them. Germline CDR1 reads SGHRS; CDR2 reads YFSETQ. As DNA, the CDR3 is TGCGCCAGCAGCTTGGGGACACCCCGAGAGACCCAGTACTTC. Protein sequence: CASSLGTPRETQYF.

CDR3 sequence (DNA): TGCGCCAGCAGACTCACGGGGAGCGGCTCACCCCTCCACTTT. This encodes CASRLTGSGSPLHF. This chain joins TRBV5-1 and TRBJ1-6; D is unclear. Germline loops: CDR1 SGHRS, CDR2 YFSETQ. CDR3 length: 14 residues. The ends were cut back, 5 bases at V and 10 bases at J, with 16 bases in the middle. Full variable domain (missing parts from reference TRBV5-1 and TRBJ1-6): KAGVTQTPRYLIKTRGQQVTLSCSPISGHRSVSWYQQTPGQGLQFLFEYFSETQRNKGNFPGRFSGRQFSNSRSEMNVSTLELGDSALYLCASRLTGSGSPLHFGNGTRLTVT.

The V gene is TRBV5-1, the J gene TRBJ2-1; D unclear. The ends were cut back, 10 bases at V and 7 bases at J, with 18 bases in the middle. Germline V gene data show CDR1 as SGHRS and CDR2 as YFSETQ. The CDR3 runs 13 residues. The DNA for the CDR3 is TGCGCCTGTAACTCCCCCGGTGCGAATGAGCAGTTCTTC. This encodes CACNSPGANEQFF.

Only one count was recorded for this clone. The CDR3 is CASSPDTSWGTYEQYF. CDR3 coding DNA: TGCGCCAGCAGCCCGGATACTAGCTGGGGTACCTACGAGCAGTACTTC. V and J are TRBV5-1 and TRBJ2-7; maybe TRBD2 (6 bases). The germline V gene encodes CDR1 SGHRS and CDR2 YFSETQ. The CDR3 extends over 16 amino acids. The germline V and J ends were trimmed by 4 bases and 2 bases, with 19 bases remaining between them.

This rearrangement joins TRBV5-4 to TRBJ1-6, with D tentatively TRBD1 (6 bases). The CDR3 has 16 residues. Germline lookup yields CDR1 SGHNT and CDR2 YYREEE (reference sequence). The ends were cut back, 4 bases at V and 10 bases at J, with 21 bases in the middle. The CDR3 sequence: CASSDPGGGRDSPLHF. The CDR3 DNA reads TGTGCCAGCAGCGATCCCGGCGGGGGCAGGGACTCACCCCTCCACTTT.

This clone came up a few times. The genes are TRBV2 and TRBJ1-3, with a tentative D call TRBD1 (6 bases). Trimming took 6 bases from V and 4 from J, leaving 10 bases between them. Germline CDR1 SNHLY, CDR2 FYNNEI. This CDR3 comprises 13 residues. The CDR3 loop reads CASRDSGGNTIYF. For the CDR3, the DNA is TGTGCCAGCAGGGACAGCGGAGGAAACACCATATATTTT.

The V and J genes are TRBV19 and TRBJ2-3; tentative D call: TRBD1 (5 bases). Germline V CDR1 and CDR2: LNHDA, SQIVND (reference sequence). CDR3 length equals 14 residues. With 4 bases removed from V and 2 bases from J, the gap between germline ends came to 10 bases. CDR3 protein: CASSNRRFTDTQYF. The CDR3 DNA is TGTGCCAGTAGTAACAGGCGGTTCACAGATACGCAGTATTTT.

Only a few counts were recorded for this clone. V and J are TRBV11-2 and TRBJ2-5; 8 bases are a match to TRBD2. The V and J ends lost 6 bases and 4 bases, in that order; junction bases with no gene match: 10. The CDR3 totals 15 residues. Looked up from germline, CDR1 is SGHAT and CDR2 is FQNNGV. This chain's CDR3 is CASRTPGGVGETQYF. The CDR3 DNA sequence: TGTGCCAGCAGGACCCCGGGGGGGGTGGGAGAGACCCAGTACTTC.

This CDR3 reads CASSRLLAGRKTGELFF. CDR3 nucleotides: TGTGCCAGCAGCCGATTACTAGCGGGCAGGAAGACCGGGGAGCTGTTTTTT. J is TRBJ2-2 and V is TRBV4-2; the match to TRBD2 covers 9 bases. Losses at the gene ends were 4 bases for V and 5 bases for J; bases not matched to a gene: 11. The germline gives CDR1 LGHNA, CDR2 YNFKEQ. This CDR3 is 17 amino acids long.

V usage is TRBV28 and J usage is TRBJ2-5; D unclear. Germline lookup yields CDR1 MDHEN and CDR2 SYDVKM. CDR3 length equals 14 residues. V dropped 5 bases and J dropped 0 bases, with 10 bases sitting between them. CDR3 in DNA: TGTGCCAGCAGTACCAGGCGCAACCAAGAGACCCAGTACTTC. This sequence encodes CASSTRRNQETQYF.

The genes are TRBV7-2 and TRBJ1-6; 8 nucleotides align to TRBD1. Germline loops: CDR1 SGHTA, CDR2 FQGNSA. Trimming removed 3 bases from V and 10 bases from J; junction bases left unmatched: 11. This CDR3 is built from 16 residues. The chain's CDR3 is CASSFIRGQGESPLHF. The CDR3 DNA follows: TGTGCCAGCAGCTTTATACGCGGACAGGGAGAATCACCCCTCCACTTT.

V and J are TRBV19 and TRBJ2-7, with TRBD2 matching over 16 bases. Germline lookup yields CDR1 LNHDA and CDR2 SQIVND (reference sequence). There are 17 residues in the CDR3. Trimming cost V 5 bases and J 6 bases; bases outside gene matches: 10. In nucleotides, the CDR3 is TGTGCCAGTAGTCGTGGGACTAGCGGGGGGGCGGCAGGCGAGCAGTACTTC. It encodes CASSRGTSGGAAGEQYF.

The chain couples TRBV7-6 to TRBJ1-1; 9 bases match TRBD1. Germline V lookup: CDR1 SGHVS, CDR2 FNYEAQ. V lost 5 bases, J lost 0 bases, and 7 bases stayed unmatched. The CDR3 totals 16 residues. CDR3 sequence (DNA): TGTGCCAGCAGCCGACAGGGGGGTTTCATGAACACTGAAGCTTTCTTT. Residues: CASSRQGGFMNTEAFF.

The CDR3: CASSAGPGEQYF. Written as DNA, the CDR3 is TGTGCCAGTAGCGCAGGCCCCGGCGAGCAGTACTTC. The chain is built from TRBV19 and TRBJ2-7; D call uncertain. V was pared by 6 bases and J by 6 bases, with 12 bases between. From germline, CDR1 is LNHDA and CDR2 SQIVND (reference sequence). This CDR3 comprises 12 residues.

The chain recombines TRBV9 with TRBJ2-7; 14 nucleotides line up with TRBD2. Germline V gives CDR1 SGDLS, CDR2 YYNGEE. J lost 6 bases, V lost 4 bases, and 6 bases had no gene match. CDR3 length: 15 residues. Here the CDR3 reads CASSPAGTSGSEQYF. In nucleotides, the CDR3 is TGTGCCAGCAGCCCCGCCGGGACTAGCGGGAGCGAGCAGTACTTC.

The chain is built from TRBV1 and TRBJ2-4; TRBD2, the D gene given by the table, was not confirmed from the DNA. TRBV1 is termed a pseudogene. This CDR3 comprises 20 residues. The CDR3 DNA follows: TGCACCAGCAGCCAAGGGAATGGACTAGCGGGGGATATAGCCAAAAACATTCAGTACTTC. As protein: CTSSQGNGLAGDIAKNIQYF.

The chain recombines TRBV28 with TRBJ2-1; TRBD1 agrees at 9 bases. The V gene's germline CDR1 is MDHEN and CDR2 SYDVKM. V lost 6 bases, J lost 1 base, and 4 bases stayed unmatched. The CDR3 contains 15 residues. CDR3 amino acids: CASRTGGSSYNEQFF. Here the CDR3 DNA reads TGTGCCAGCAGGACAGGGGGGTCATCCTACAATGAGCAGTTCTTC.

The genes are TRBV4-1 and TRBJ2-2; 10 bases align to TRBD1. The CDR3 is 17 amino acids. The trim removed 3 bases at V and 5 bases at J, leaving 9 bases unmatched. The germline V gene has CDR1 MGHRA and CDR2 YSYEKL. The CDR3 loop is CASSHHDRGQGTGELFF. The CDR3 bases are TGCGCCAGCAGCCACCACGACAGGGGGCAGGGTACCGGGGAGCTGTTTTTT.

CDR3 region: CATSDLQALYEQYF. The CDR3 bases are TGTGCCACCAGTGATTTACAGGCCTTATACGAGCAGTACTTC. The gene calls are TRBV24-1 and TRBJ2-7; maybe TRBD1 (5 bases). Trimming removed 1 base at V and 4 bases at J, with 10 bases between. The CDR3 sequence is 14 residues long. The V gene's germline CDR1 is KGHDR and CDR2 SFDVKD.

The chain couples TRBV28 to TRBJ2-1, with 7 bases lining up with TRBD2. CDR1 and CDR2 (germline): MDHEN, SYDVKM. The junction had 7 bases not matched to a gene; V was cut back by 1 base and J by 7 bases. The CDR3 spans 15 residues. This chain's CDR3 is CASSLLAGVLNEQFF. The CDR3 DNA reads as TGTGCCAGCAGTTTATTGGCGGGAGTTCTAAATGAGCAGTTCTTC.

The CDR3 protein is CASTGTSLSTDTQYF. The CDR3 DNA follows: TGTGCCAGCACCGGGACTAGCTTAAGCACAGATACGCAGTATTTT. The chain links TRBV2 to TRBJ2-3; 9 bases align to TRBD2. This CDR3 region has 15 residues. Germline CDR1 is SNHLY and CDR2 is FYNNEI. V shed 7 bases and J 0 bases; nucleotides not matched to a gene: 5.

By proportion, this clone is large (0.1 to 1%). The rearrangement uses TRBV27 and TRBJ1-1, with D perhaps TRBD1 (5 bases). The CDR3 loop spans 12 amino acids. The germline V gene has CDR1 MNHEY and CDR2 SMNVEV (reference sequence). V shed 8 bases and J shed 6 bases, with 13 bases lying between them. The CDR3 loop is CASGGWGAEAFF. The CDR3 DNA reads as TGTGCCAGCGGCGGCTGGGGGGCTGAAGCTTTCTTT.

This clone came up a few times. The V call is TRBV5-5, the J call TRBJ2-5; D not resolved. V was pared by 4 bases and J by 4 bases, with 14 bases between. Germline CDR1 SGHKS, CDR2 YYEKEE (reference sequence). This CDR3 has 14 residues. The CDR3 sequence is CASSRGGAIETQYF. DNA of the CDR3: TGTGCCAGCAGCCGCGGCGGTGCGATAGAGACCCAGTACTTC.

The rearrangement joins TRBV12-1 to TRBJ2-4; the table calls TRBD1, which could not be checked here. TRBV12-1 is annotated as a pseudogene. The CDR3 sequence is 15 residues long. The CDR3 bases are TGTGCCAGCAGGGTAGACAGGGAAACCAAAAACATTCAGTACTTC. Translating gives CASRVDRETKNIQYF.

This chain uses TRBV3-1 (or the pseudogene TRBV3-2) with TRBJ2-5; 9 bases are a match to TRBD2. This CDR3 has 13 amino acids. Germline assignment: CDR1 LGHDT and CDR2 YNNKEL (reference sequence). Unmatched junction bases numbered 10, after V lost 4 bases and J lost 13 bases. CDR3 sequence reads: CASSRPEAGGVYF. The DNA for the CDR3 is TGTGCCAGCAGCCGACCAGAAGCGGGAGGAGTGTACTTC.